The 21 T cell receptor beta chains below were found in one sample sequenced in a study of blood T cell repertoires in COVID-19. Clones were read by immunoSEQ multiplex PCR, and TCRdb kept only the in-frame ones, dropping some. The table lists approximately 52,000 clones, 65% to 90% of them singletons. Input material: peripheral blood. These receptor sequences come from a man between 60 and 75 years old with acute or convalescent COVID-19.

The chain combines TRBV28 with TRBJ2-3; 8 bases match TRBD2. There are 16 residues in the CDR3. The V and J ends lost 5 bases and 1 base, in that order; junction bases with no gene match: 8. The germline gives CDR1 MDHEN, CDR2 SYDVKM. CDR3 in DNA: TGTGCCAGCAGTGATAGCGGAGCGGGAGGCACAGATACGCAGTATTTT. Its protein product is CASSDSGAGGTDTQYF.

The chain has TRBV24-1 and TRBJ2-1, with TRBD2 matching 14 bases. This CDR3 comprises 13 residues. Germline V gene data show CDR1 as KGHDR and CDR2 as SFDVKD. V was clipped by 8 bases and J by 10 bases; unmatched bases: 3. Written as DNA, the CDR3 is TGTGCCACCAATGGACTAGCGGGAGGAGAGCAGTTCTTC. It encodes CATNGLAGGEQFF.

The rearrangement links TRBV11-3 to TRBJ2-3, with 9 nucleotides matching TRBD2. Germline CDR1 SGHNT, CDR2 YENEEA. The J segment lost 2 bases and the V segment lost 0 bases, leaving 6 bases of the junction unmatched. The CDR3 sequence is 17 residues long. As DNA, the CDR3 is TGTGCCAGCAGCTTAGATTGGCGGGAGGGCCTCACAGATACGCAGTATTTT. Encoded protein: CASSLDWREGLTDTQYF.

This chain links TRBV5-1 with TRBJ1-1, with TRBD1 identical over 8 bases. V gave up 4 bases and J gave up 0 bases; unmatched junction bases: 11. This CDR3 has 17 amino acids. Germline V lookup: CDR1 SGHRS, CDR2 YFSETQ. CDR3 coding DNA: TGCGCCAGCAGCCCGACTGGGACAGGCTCCATGAACACTGAAGCTTTCTTT. Translated: CASSPTGTGSMNTEAFF.

The chain uses TRBV6-2 or TRBV6-3 and TRBJ1-5; D possibly corresponds to TRBD1 (5 bases). The V end was cut by 3 bases, the J end by 6 bases, with 15 bases between. Germline loops: CDR1 MNHEY, CDR2 SVGEGT. CDR3 length equals 15 residues. CDR3 DNA: TGTGCCAGCAGTTATTCGACAGAAGCAATTCAGCCCCAGCATTTT. Translation: CASSYSTEAIQPQHF.

The rearrangement uses TRBV18 and TRBJ2-5; 7 bases are shared with TRBD2. The CDR3 covers 15 residues. With 3 bases clipped from V and 6 bases from J, the junction kept 10 bases outside the gene matches. The germline CDR1 and CDR2 sequences are KGHSH and LQKENI. The CDR3 sequence is CASSPAGRRVKTQYF. The CDR3 region has the DNA TGTGCCAGCTCACCGGCCGGGAGGAGGGTAAAGACCCAGTACTTC.

The chain carries TRBV11-3 and TRBJ2-2; maybe TRBD2 (6 bases). V gave up 4 bases and J gave up 4 bases, with 13 bases separating them. CDR3 length: 15 amino acids. Germline V gene sequence: CDR1 SGHNT, CDR2 YENEEA. The CDR3 DNA sequence: TGTGCCAGCAGCTACGGGGCGGGGATCACCGGGGAGCTGTTTTTT. This translates into CASSYGAGITGELFF.

A word on this clone: The junction differs from germline at one of its ends, possibly a read error. The chain has TRBV28 and TRBJ2-3, with a possible D match to TRBD2 (5 bases). Germline V CDR1 and CDR2: MDHEN, SYDVKM. The CDR3 length is 15 residues. This CDR3 is CASSFLAESTDTQYF. Written as DNA, the CDR3 is TGTGCTAGCAGTTTTCTAGCCGAGAGCACAGATACGCAGTATTTT. The full variable domain, with the rest looked up from reference TRBV28 and TRBJ2-3, is DVKVTQSSRYLVKRTGEKVFLECVQDMDHENMFWYRQDPGLGLRLIYFSYDVKMKEKGDIPEGYSVSREKKERFSLILESASTNQTSMYLCASSFLAESTDTQYFGPGTRLTVL.

CDR3 in amino acids: CASSAWLIGSDQDTQYF. CDR3 DNA: TGTGCCAGCAGTGCTTGGTTGATCGGGAGCGATCAAGATACGCAGTATTTT. The chain joins TRBV2 to TRBJ2-3; D perhaps matches TRBD2 (6 bases). V lost 4 bases to trimming and J lost 5 bases, with 22 bases between them. The CDR3 contains 17 residues. Germline lookup yields CDR1 SNHLY and CDR2 FYNNEI.

This clone was seen only once. The rearrangement links TRBV7-8 to TRBJ2-7; D is possibly TRBD1 (6 bases). V dropped 1 base and J dropped 4 bases, with 11 bases sitting between them. Germline V gene data show CDR1 as SGHVS and CDR2 as FQNEAQ. The CDR3 extends over 14 amino acids. CDR3 loop: CASSLEMGAYEQYF. The CDR3 bases are TGTGCCAGCAGCTTAGAAATGGGGGCGTACGAGCAGTACTTC.

The chain employs TRBV19 and TRBJ2-7; 7 bases map to TRBD2. The CDR3 runs to 15 residues. Per the germline V gene, CDR1 is LNHDA and CDR2 is SQIVND (reference sequence). V dropped 7 bases and J dropped 0; count of bases not matched to a gene: 9. The CDR3 protein is CASMRASGSSYEQYF. The CDR3 bases are TGTGCCAGTATGAGGGCTAGCGGCAGCTCCTACGAGCAGTACTTC.

The rearrangement joins TRBV5-1 to TRBJ2-1, with 7 bases aligning to TRBD1. CDR1 is SGHRS and CDR2 is YFSETQ in the germline V gene. There are 17 residues in the CDR3. The V and J ends lost 1 base and 8 bases, in that order; junction bases with no gene match: 15. The DNA of the CDR3 is TGCGCCAGCAGCTTGACCAGGGGGTCGTCAGGACAAGATGAGCAGTTCTTC. Residues: CASSLTRGSSGQDEQFF.

CDR3 amino acids: CASSPPGQNYGYTF. The CDR3, as DNA: TGTGCCAGCAGTCCACCGGGACAGAACTATGGCTACACCTTC. The chain recombines TRBV2 with TRBJ1-2; 7 positions agree with TRBD1. Germline values: CDR1 SNHLY, CDR2 FYNNEI. The CDR3 totals 14 residues. V lost 5 bases and J lost 2; bases outside the gene matches: 5.

The chain has TRBV7-9 and TRBJ2-3, with 13 positions matching TRBD2. Germline values: CDR1 SEHNR, CDR2 FQNEAQ (reference sequence). Unmatched junction bases numbered 5, after V lost 4 bases and J lost 1 base. The CDR3 consists of 17 residues. Here the CDR3 reads CASSSWTSGGGTDTQYF. In DNA, the CDR3 is TGTGCCAGCAGCTCTTGGACTAGCGGGGGTGGCACAGATACGCAGTATTTT.

This clone was observed once. V usage is TRBV9 and J usage is TRBJ1-5; TRBD1 might be the D (6 bases). This CDR3 has 15 amino acids. Trimming cost V 3 bases and J 2 bases, with 12 bases left between them. Germline values: CDR1 SGDLS, CDR2 YYNGEE. Here the CDR3 DNA reads TGTGCCAGCAGCGCCGGCGGGGGCGGCAATCAGCCCCAGCATTTT. Translated: CASSAGGGGNQPQHF.

The chain couples TRBV9 to TRBJ2-7; a possible D gene is TRBD1 (5 bases). V dropped 4 bases and J dropped 2 bases, with 13 bases sitting between them. Germline V lookup: CDR1 SGDLS, CDR2 YYNGEE. There are 14 residues in the CDR3. CDR3 sequence reads: CASSKHLGAYEQYF. For the CDR3, the DNA is TGTGCCAGCAGCAAACACCTAGGGGCCTACGAGCAGTACTTC.

The rearrangement uses TRBV5-4 and TRBJ1-2; 7 nucleotides align to TRBD1. The CDR3 sequence is 13 residues long. J lost 8 bases, V lost 1 base, and 5 bases had no gene match. Germline V gene lookup returns CDR1 SGHNT and CDR2 YYREEE (reference sequence). CDR3 nucleotide sequence: TGTGCCAGCAGCTTGCGACAGGGCGGCGGCTACACCTTC. Residues: CASSLRQGGGYTF.

The chain couples TRBV5-4 to TRBJ1-1; D unclear. The CDR3 is made up of 12 amino acids. V was clipped by 0 bases and J by 4 bases, with 4 bases between them. Germline V lookup: CDR1 SGHNT, CDR2 YYREEE (reference sequence). CDR3: CASSLGLTEAFF. The DNA for the CDR3 is TGTGCCAGCAGCTTGGGGCTCACTGAAGCTTTCTTT.

The chain joins TRBV28 to TRBJ2-3; D might be TRBD2 (6 bases). From germline, CDR1 is MDHEN and CDR2 SYDVKM. This CDR3 has 17 amino acids. Deletions cut 7 bases from V and 2 bases from J, with 22 bases between. CDR3: CASNPEGLAEFTDTQYF. CDR3 coding DNA: TGTGCCAGCAACCCCGAGGGGTTAGCGGAGTTCACAGATACGCAGTATTTT.

This chain connects TRBV10-3 to TRBJ1-2, with 7 bases matching TRBD1. Germline CDR1 reads ENHRY; CDR2 reads SYGVKD. With V trimmed by 3 bases and J by 2 bases, 6 bases remained unmatched. The CDR3 is 15 residues long. This CDR3 reads CAISEVRTGNYGYTF. For the CDR3, the DNA is TGTGCCATCAGTGAAGTCAGGACAGGAAACTATGGCTACACCTTC.

The rearrangement joins TRBV7-2 to TRBJ2-3; tentatively, D is TRBD1 (5 bases). V gave up 7 bases and J gave up 4 bases, with 12 bases separating them. In germline, CDR1 is SGHTA, CDR2 FQGNSA. The CDR3 has 13 residues. The CDR3: CASNGRVADTQYF. The CDR3 DNA sequence: TGTGCCAGCAACGGCAGGGTTGCAGATACGCAGTATTTT. The full variable domain, rest sourced from reference TRBV7-2 and TRBJ2-3, is GAGVSQSPSNKVTEKGKDVELRCDPISGHTALYWYRQSLGQGLEFLIYFQGNSAPDKSGLPSDRFSAERTGGSVSTLTIQRTQQEDSAVYLCASNGRVADTQYFGPGTRLTVL.